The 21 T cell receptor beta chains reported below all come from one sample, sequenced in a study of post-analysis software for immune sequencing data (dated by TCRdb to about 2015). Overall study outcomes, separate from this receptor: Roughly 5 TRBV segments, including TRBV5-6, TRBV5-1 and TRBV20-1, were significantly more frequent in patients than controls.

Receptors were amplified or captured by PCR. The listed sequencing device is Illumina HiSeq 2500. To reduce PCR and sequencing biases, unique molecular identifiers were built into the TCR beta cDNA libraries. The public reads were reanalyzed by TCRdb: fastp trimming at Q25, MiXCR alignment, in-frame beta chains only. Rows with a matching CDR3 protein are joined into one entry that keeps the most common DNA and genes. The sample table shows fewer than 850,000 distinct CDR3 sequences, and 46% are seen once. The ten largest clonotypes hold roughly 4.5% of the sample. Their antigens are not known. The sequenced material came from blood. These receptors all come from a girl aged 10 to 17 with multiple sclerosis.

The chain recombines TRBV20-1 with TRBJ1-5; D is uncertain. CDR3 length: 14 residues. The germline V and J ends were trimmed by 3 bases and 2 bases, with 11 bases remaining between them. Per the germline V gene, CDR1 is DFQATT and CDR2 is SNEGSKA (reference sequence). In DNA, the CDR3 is TGCAGTGCTAGTAAAGAACCTCGCAATCAGCCCCAGCATTTT. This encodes CSASKEPRNQPQHF.

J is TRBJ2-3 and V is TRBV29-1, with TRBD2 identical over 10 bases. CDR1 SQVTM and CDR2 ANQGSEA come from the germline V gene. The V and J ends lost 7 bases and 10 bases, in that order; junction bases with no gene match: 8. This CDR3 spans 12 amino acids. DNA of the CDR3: TGCAGCGCCAAGCGGGAGGGCCTTTCGCAGTATTTT. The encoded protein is CSAKREGLSQYF.

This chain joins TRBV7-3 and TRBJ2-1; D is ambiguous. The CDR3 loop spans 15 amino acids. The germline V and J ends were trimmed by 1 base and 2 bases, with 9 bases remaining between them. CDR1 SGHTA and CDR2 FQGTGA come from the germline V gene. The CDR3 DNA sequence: TGTGCCAGCAGCTTAAGTCAGAAACCCTACAATGAGCAGTTCTTC. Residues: CASSLSQKPYNEQFF.

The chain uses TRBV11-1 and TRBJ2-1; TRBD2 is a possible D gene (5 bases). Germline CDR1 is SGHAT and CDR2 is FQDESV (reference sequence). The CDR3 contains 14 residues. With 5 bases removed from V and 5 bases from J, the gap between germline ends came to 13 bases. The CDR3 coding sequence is TGTGCCAGCAGCCCCAACGGGAACCACAATGAGCAGTTCTTC. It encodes CASSPNGNHNEQFF.

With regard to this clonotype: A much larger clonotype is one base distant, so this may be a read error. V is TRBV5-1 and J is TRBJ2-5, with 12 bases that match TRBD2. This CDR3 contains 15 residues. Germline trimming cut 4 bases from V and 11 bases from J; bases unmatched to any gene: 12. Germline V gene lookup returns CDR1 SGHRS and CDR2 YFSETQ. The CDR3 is CASSSLTSGSYGQYF. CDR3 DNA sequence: TGCGCCAGCAGCAGCCTGACTAGCGGGAGCTACGGGCAGTACTTC.

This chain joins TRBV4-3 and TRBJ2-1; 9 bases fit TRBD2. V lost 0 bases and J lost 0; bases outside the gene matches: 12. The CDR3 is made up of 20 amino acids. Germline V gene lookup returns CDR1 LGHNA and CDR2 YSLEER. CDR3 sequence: CASSQDIASGDTLSYNEQFF. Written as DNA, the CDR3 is TGCGCCAGCAGCCAAGATATCGCTAGCGGGGATACTCTCTCCTACAATGAGCAGTTCTTC.

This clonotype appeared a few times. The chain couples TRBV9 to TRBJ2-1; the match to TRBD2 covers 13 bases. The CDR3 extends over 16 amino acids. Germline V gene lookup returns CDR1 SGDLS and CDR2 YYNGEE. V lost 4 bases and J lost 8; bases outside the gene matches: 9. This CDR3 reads CASSPGLAGALDEQFF. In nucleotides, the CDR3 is TGTGCCAGCAGCCCCGGACTAGCGGGAGCTCTGGATGAGCAGTTCTTC.

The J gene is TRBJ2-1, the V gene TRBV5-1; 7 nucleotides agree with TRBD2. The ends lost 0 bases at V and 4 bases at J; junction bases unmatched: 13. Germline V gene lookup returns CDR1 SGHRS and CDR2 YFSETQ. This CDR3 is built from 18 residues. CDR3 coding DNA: TGCGCCAGCAGCTTGGAATGGTCGCCGGGAGGTACGTACAATGAGCAGTTCTTC. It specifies CASSLEWSPGGTYNEQFF.

The CDR3 loop reads CASSYGALVETQYF. In DNA, the CDR3 is TGTGCCAGCAGTTACGGGGCTCTCGTAGAGACCCAGTACTTC. This rearrangement joins TRBV6-6 to TRBJ2-4; D may be TRBD1 (5 bases). The end of the DNA aligns better with TRBJ2-5, so the J call may be wrong. The CDR3 totals 14 residues. The V gene's germline CDR1 is MNHNY and CDR2 SVGAGI (reference sequence).

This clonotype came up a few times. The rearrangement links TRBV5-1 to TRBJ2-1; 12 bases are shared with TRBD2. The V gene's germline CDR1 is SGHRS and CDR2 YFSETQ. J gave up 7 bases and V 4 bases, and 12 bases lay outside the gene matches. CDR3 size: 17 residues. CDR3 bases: TGCGCCAGCAGCCCTACAGCTAGCGGGAGGGCCAGGAATGAGCAGTTCTTC. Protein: CASSPTASGRARNEQFF.

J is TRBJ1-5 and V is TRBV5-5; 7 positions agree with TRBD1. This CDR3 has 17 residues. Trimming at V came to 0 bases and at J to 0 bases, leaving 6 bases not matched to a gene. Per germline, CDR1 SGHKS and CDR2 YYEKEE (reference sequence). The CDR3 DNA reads TGTGCCAGCAGCTTGGAGGGACAGCCTCATAGCAATCAGCCCCAGCATTTT. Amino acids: CASSLEGQPHSNQPQHF.

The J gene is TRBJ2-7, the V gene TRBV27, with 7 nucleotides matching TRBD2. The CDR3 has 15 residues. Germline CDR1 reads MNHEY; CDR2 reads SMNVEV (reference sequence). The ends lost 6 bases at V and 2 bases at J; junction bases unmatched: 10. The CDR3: CASSPSGGAAYEQYF. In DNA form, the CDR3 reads TGTGCCAGCAGCCCTAGCGGAGGGGCCGCCTACGAGCAGTACTTC.

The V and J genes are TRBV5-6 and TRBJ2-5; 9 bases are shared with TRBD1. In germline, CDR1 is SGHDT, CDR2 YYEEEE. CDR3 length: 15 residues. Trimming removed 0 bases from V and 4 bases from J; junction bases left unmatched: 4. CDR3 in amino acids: CASSLVDRGRETQYF. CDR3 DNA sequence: TGTGCCAGCAGCTTGGTGGACAGGGGACGAGAGACCCAGTACTTC.

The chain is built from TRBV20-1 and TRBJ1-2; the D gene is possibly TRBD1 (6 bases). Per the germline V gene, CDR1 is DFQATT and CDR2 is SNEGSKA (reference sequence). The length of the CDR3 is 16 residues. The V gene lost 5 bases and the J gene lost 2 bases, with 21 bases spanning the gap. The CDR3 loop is CSASGQTTSKNYGYTF. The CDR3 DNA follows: TGCAGTGCTTCTGGACAGACGACCTCCAAGAACTATGGCTACACCTTC.

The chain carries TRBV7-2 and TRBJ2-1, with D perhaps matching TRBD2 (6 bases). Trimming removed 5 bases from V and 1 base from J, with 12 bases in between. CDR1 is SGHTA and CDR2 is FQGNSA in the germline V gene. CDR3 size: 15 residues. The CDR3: CASSPDYGSYNEQFF. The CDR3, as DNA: TGTGCCAGCAGCCCGGACTATGGGTCCTACAATGAGCAGTTCTTC.

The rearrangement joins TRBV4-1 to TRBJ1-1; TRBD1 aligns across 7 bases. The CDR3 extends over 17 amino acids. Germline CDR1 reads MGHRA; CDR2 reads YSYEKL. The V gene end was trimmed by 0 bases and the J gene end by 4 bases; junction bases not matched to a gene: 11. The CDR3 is CASSQEQGRADVTEAFF. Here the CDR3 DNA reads TGCGCCAGCAGCCAAGAACAGGGGAGGGCCGATGTCACTGAAGCTTTCTTT.

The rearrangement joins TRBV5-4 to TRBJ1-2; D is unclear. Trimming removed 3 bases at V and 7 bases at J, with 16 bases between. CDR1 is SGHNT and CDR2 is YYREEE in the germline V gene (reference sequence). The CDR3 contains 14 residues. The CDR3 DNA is TGTGCCAGCAGCTGGGCCGCCTTGTTGGGTGGCTACACCTTC. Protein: CASSWAALLGGYTF.

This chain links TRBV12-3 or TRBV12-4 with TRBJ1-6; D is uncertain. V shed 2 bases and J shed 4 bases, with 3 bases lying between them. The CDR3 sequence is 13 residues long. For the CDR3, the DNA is TGTGCCAGCAGTTTACTTTATAATTCACCCCTCCACTTT. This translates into CASSLLYNSPLHF.

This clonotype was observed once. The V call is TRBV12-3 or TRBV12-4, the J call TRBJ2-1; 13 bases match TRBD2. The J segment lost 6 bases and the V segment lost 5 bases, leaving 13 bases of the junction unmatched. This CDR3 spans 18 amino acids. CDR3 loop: CASSPNLRLAGGFNEQFF. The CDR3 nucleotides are TGTGCCAGCAGTCCGAACCTCCGACTAGCGGGAGGTTTCAATGAGCAGTTCTTC.

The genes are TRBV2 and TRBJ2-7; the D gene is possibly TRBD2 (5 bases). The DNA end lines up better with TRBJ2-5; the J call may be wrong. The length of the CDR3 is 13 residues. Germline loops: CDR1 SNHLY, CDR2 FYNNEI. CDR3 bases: TGTGCCAGCAGGAAGCGGAAGCAAGAGACCCAGTACTTC. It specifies CASRKRKQETQYF.

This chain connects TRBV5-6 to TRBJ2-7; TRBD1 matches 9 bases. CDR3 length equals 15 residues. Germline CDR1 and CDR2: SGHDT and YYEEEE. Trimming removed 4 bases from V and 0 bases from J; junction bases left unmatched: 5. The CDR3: CASSGDRDPSYEQYF. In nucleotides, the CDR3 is TGTGCCAGCAGCGGGGACAGGGACCCCTCCTACGAGCAGTACTTC.